This entry features one TCR beta chain sequence. Researchers ran the PCR with 60 Vbeta and 13 Jbeta primers. Sequenced by immunoSEQ multiplex PCR; TCRdb stores in-frame clones only, minus some. The sample comprises around 150,000 clones, approximately 80% of which are singletons, and around 4.5% rests with the top ten. The sample belongs to a study of cytomegalovirus exposure and HLA in healthy donors. Germline V gene lookup returns CDR1 SGHVS and CDR2 FQNEAQ. V lost 5 bases and J lost 2, with 21 bases in between. This CDR3 is 17 amino acids long. The chain employs TRBV7-8 and TRBJ1-1; weak D call: TRBD1 (6 bases). Sequences were obtained from PBMCs. This clonotype was obtained from a man aged 35 to 55 in good health and CMV-seropositive. The CDR3 loop reads CASSPYPGQNPNTEAFF. CDR3 in DNA: TGTGCCAGCAGCCCCTACCCAGGACAGAACCCTAACACTGAAGCTTTCTTT.